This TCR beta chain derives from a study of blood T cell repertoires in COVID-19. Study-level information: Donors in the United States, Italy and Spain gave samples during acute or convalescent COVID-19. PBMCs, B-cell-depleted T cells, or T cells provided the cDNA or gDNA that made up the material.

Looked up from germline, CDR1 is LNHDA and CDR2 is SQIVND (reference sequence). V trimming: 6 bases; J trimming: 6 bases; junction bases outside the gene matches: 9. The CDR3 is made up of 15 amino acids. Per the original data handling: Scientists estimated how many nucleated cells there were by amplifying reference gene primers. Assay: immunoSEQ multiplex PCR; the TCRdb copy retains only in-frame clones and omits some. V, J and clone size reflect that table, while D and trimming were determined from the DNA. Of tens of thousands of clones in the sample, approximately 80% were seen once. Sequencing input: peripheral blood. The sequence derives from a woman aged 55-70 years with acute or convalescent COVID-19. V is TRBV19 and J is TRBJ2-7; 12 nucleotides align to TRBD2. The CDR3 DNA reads TGTGCCAGTAGCAAAGGGACTAGCGGGCTTGGCGAGCAGTACTTC. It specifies CASSKGTSGLGEQYF.